The 13 T cell receptor beta chains in this list originate from one sample, sequenced in a study of OX40 agonist ivuxolimab in advanced cancers. This table comes from immunoSEQ multiplex PCR, and its TCRdb copy is limited to in-frame clones, with some not included. This sample has some 76,000 clones, with 86% found just once. The material sequenced was CD4+ or CD8+ T cells sorted from blood, taken in a trial of the OX40 agonist ivuxolimab. All receptors come from an adult with an advanced solid tumor such as melanoma, head and neck, liver or kidney cancer.

V and J are TRBV7-2 and TRBJ2-2; D is undetermined. CDR1 is SGHTA, CDR2 FQGNSA, per germline. The CDR3 has 15 amino acids. Trimming took off 2 bases at V and 1 base at J, with 8 bases between the two ends. The CDR3 is CASSLSTLNTGELFF. The CDR3, as DNA: TGTGCCAGCAGCTTATCGACTCTGAACACCGGGGAGCTGTTTTTT.

This clone came up once. The chain employs TRBV28 and TRBJ1-2; D is unclear. The CDR3 covers 12 residues. Germline V gene data show CDR1 as MDHEN and CDR2 as SYDVKM. Trimming left V 3 bases short and J 7 bases short, with 9 bases between. The CDR3 nucleotides are TGTGCCAGCAGTTTCTTGGGTGGTGGCTACACCTTC. This sequence encodes CASSFLGGGYTF.

This chain links TRBV9 with TRBJ2-7; D is unresolved. There are 14 residues in the CDR3. V was pared by 0 bases and J by 2 bases, with 9 bases between. CDR1 and CDR2 from the germline V gene are SGDLS and YYNGEE. This CDR3 reads CASSVEVVPYEQYF. The CDR3 bases are TGTGCCAGCAGCGTAGAGGTAGTACCCTACGAGCAGTACTTC.

The genes are TRBV10-3 and TRBJ1-1; 7 nucleotides align to TRBD1. In germline, CDR1 is ENHRY, CDR2 SYGVKD. The CDR3 runs 13 residues. V shed 6 bases, J shed 4 bases, and the junction held 5 bases outside the gene matches. CDR3 amino acids: CAISSTGSTEAFF. DNA for the CDR3: TGTGCCATCAGCTCGACAGGGAGCACTGAAGCTTTCTTT.

J is TRBJ1-5 and V is TRBV19; D might be TRBD1 (6 bases). From germline, CDR1 is LNHDA and CDR2 SQIVND (reference sequence). This CDR3 has 14 residues. Trimming took 5 bases from V and 6 from J, leaving 14 bases between them. The CDR3 DNA follows: TGTGCCAGTAGTCCCCGTGGGGGCGGTCAGCCCCAGCATTTT. Translated, it gives CASSPRGGGQPQHF. The full variable domain, its missing parts supplied by reference TRBV19 and TRBJ1-5, is DGGITQSPKYLFRKEGQNVTLSCEQNLNHDAMYWYRQDPGQGLRLIYYSQIVNDFQKGDIAEGYSVSREKKESFPLTVTSAQKNPTAFYLCASSPRGGGQPQHFGDGTRLSIL.

This chain connects TRBV6-1 to TRBJ2-7; D possibly corresponds to TRBD2 (7 bases). This CDR3 is built from 14 residues. Germline CDR1 is MNHNS and CDR2 is SASEGT. V was clipped by 7 bases and J by 4 bases, with 17 bases between them. CDR3 amino acids: CASTEGGRGYEQYF. The DNA of the CDR3 is TGTGCCAGCACTGAGGGGGGGCGAGGGTACGAGCAGTACTTC.

Here the CDR3 reads CASSAEGGGYEAFF. The CDR3 nucleotides read TGTGCCAGCAGCGCTGAAGGGGGAGGCTATGAAGCTTTCTTT. This chain links TRBV5-4 with TRBJ1-1; D possibly corresponds to TRBD1 (6 bases). The length of the CDR3 is 14 residues. Trimming took off 4 bases at V and 7 bases at J, with 17 bases between the two ends. CDR1 and CDR2 from the germline V gene are SGHNT and YYREEE (reference sequence).

V gene TRBV30 combines with J gene TRBJ1-1; TRBD1 agrees at 8 bases. The V and J ends lost 1 base and 7 bases, in that order; junction bases with no gene match: 14. The CDR3 runs 16 residues. Germline assignment: CDR1 GTSNPN and CDR2 SVGIG (reference sequence). DNA for the CDR3: TGTGCCTGGAGTGGAGGGACAGGCTCTCAGGGGATTGAAGCTTTCTTT. Amino acids: CAWSGGTGSQGIEAFF. Filled out from reference TRBV30 and TRBJ1-1, the complete variable domain reads SQTIHQWPATLVQPVGSPLSLECTVEGTSNPNLYWYRQAAGRGLQLLFYSVGIGQISSEVPQNLSASRPQDRQFILSSKKLLLSDSGFYLCAWSGGTGSQGIEAFFGQGTRLTVV.

This clone was counted a single time. The CDR3: CASSLDPWEYEQYF. In DNA, the CDR3 is TGTGCCAGCAGCTTGGACCCTTGGGAATACGAGCAGTACTTC. The V call is TRBV5-6, the J call TRBJ2-7, with D uncertain. The V gene's germline CDR1 is SGHDT and CDR2 YYEEEE. This CDR3 region has 14 residues. V lost 0 bases and J 4 bases, leaving 11 bases between the germline ends. The full variable domain, its missing parts supplied by reference TRBV5-6 and TRBJ2-7, is DAGVTQSPTHLIKTRGQQVTLRCSPKSGHDTVSWYQQALGQGPQFIFQYYEEEERQRGNFPDRFSGHQFPNYSSELNVNALLLGDSALYLCASSLDPWEYEQYFGPGTRLTVT.

CDR3 DNA sequence: TGCGCCAGCAGCTCTAGACAGGGGGCGGATACGCAGTATTTT. Its protein is CASSSRQGADTQYF. The chain links TRBV5-1 to TRBJ2-3, with 10 nucleotides matching TRBD1. Per the germline V gene, CDR1 is SGHRS and CDR2 is YFSETQ. V was pared by 3 bases and J by 6 bases, with 4 bases of the junction left unmatched. The CDR3 has 14 amino acids.

This clone was recorded a few times. This chain connects TRBV4-3 to TRBJ1-4; possibly TRBD1 for D (5 bases). Germline lookup yields CDR1 LGHNA and CDR2 YSLEER. The germline V and J ends were trimmed by 4 bases and 2 bases, with 14 bases remaining between them. This CDR3 has 16 residues. The CDR3, as DNA: TGCGCCAGCAGCCCTAACGTAAGGGGTACTAATGAAAAACTGTTTTTT. It is translated as CASSPNVRGTNEKLFF.

For this clone: Other DNA sequences from this sample encode an identical CDR3 as well. The chain uses TRBV6-5 and TRBJ1-4, with TRBD1 matching 7 bases. Germline values: CDR1 MNHEY, CDR2 SVGAGI. The CDR3 is 14 amino acids. The trim removed 6 bases at V and 4 bases at J, leaving 5 bases unmatched. CDR3 nucleotides: TGTGCCAGCAGGCGGGACAGCTATAATGAAAAACTGTTTTTT. This codes for CASRRDSYNEKLFF.

This clone was seen a handful of times. The chain is built from TRBV7-8 and TRBJ1-6, with 9 positions matching TRBD1. V dropped 3 bases and J dropped 5; count of bases not matched to a gene: 5. The length of the CDR3 is 16 residues. Germline V CDR1 and CDR2: SGHVS, FQNEAQ. The CDR3 spells CASSLGTGYDNSPLHF. CDR3 bases: TGTGCCAGCAGCTTGGGGACAGGGTATGATAATTCACCCCTCCACTTT.